Below are 7 T cell receptor beta chains sequenced from a single sample in a study of neurological immune-mediated disorders. MiXCR, applied by TCRdb to the 5' RACE reads, yields one record per CDR3 protein. The repertoire consists of about 46,000 distinct CDR3 sequences, with about 2% occurring once and the leading ten covering roughly 2.1%. The sequenced material came from PBMCs. These receptors were taken from a woman aged 40 to 50 with multiple sclerosis.

This clonotype showed up many times. The CDR3: CASSSQSSGNTIYF. The DNA of the CDR3 is TGCGCCAGCAGCTCTCAGTCCTCTGGAAACACCATATATTTT. This rearrangement joins TRBV5-1 to TRBJ1-3, with D unresolved. V lost 3 bases to trimming and J lost 0 bases, with 7 bases between them. The CDR3 runs 14 residues. Germline values: CDR1 SGHRS, CDR2 YFSETQ.

This clonotype was observed at least ten times. The V and J genes are TRBV29-1 and TRBJ2-1; D is possibly TRBD2 (5 bases). Trimming left V 1 base short and J 9 bases short, with 7 bases between. The CDR3 covers 11 residues. Germline CDR1 is SQVTM and CDR2 is ANQGSEA. CDR3 nucleotide sequence: TGCAGCGTTGAAGCGGGGATTGAGCAGTTCTTC. It specifies CSVEAGIEQFF.

The table lists this clonotype with many counts. The rearrangement joins TRBV29-1 to TRBJ1-2, with TRBD1 matching 9 bases. From germline, CDR1 is SQVTM and CDR2 ANQGSEA. V lost 0 bases to trimming and J lost 4 bases; unmatched junction nucleotides: 6. This CDR3 comprises 15 residues. CDR3 loop: CSVEDPTGGRYGYTF. In nucleotides, the CDR3 is TGCAGCGTTGAAGATCCCACAGGGGGCCGCTATGGCTACACCTTC.

This clonotype was observed many times. This chain links TRBV5-1 with TRBJ2-5; no clear D. The CDR3 is made up of 13 amino acids. Germline values: CDR1 SGHRS, CDR2 YFSETQ. Trimming took 0 bases from V and 1 from J, leaving 4 bases between them. The chain's CDR3 is CASSLVSQETQYF. In DNA form, the CDR3 reads TGCGCCAGCAGCTTGGTCAGCCAAGAGACCCAGTACTTC.

This clonotype was seen at least ten times. CDR3 loop: CSAPKEGGGYGYTF. CDR3 in DNA: TGCAGTGCTCCCAAAGAGGGGGGTGGCTATGGCTACACCTTC. The V call is TRBV20-1, the J call TRBJ1-2; TRBD1 might be the D (6 bases). The CDR3 contains 14 residues. Trimming removed 5 bases from V and 4 bases from J, with 17 bases in between. Germline V CDR1 and CDR2: DFQATT, SNEGSKA (reference sequence).

This clonotype was detected many times. The genes are TRBV29-1 and TRBJ2-7; 8 positions agree with TRBD1. Germline values: CDR1 SQVTM, CDR2 ANQGSEA. V lost 6 bases, J lost 2 bases, and 6 bases stayed unmatched. The CDR3 is 13 residues long. CDR3 region: CSVRTGQAYEQYF. As DNA, the CDR3 is TGCAGCGTACGGACAGGGCAGGCCTACGAGCAGTACTTC.

This clonotype has at least ten counts. J is TRBJ2-2 and V is TRBV5-1; 7 bases match TRBD1. Germline V gene data show CDR1 as SGHRS and CDR2 as YFSETQ. J gave up 7 bases and V 2 bases, and 2 bases lay outside the gene matches. This CDR3 has 13 amino acids. CDR3 sequence (DNA): TGCGCCAGCAGCTTCACAGGGGTCGGGGAGCTGTTTTTT. Amino acids: CASSFTGVGELFF.